This T cell receptor beta chain emerged from a study of blood T cell repertoires in COVID-19 (dated by TCRdb to 2019 to 2021). Concerning the study at large: Collaborator samples came from the United States, Italy and Spain and covered acute and convalescent phases of COVID-19. The prospective study material was composed of cDNA or gDNA derived from T cells, B-cell-depleted T cells, or PBMCs. The dataset comprised deeply sampled blood TCRbeta repertoires from subjects exposed to, actively infected with, or recovered from COVID-19. The repertoires were released in a freely available public database intended as a resource for research on the immune response to SARS-CoV-2. Samples were obtained from the ongoing ImmuneRACE study (first 160 participants) and from 1,254 subjects provided by 6 global collaborators. A de-identified subject ID, COVID-19 status, age in years and sex were almost always included in the sample metadata. Where available, HLA class I and class II types were taken from metadata supplied by the sample provider and were not determined by assay-based typing.

CDR1 LNHDA and CDR2 SQIVND were looked up in the germline V gene (reference sequence). Compared with germline, V lacks 4 bases and J lacks 8 bases; bases without a gene match: 5. Reading from cysteine to phenylalanine, the CDR3 counts 14 amino acids. Only CDR3 DNA remains: 42 bases, in frame from the first base. The collaborating institutions used their own protocols to collect whole blood in K2EDTA tubes. Collaborator samples were shipped for TCRbeta analysis as frozen whole blood, isolated PBMCs, or DNA extracted from either sample type. TCRbeta CDR3 regions were amplified from genomic DNA using the immunoSEQ Assay, a bias-controlled multiplex PCR. Per the original workflow: Within the assay, amplification of reference gene primers was used to estimate how many nucleated cells each sample contained. To quantify the absolute abundance of each unique TCRbeta CDR3 rearrangement, sequence reads were collapsed and filtered. For each sample, productive Simpson clonality was calculated by taking the square root of Simpson's diversity index across productive rearrangements. TCRdb mirrors the immuneACCESS table, restricted to in-frame sequences. Some clones are absent from its copies; in checked studies, under half trace to an unresolved V gene, and the reason for the others is unknown. The V and J calls and clone size come from that table; D and trimming were worked out from the DNA. The sample table contains 150,000 to 200,000 clones; only one count was recorded for 75% to 90% of them. The ten largest clones represent 2.1% of the sample.

The investigation overall reported the following: How much clinical and demographic metadata was included differed by source and by participant, and the metadata was provided uncurated.

On this clone: The specificity of this receptor is unknown. No much larger clone is present one base from it, and per-base qualities are unavailable.

Sequencing was done on a sample of peripheral blood. The chain is encoded by TRBV19 joined to TRBJ1-2, and TRBD1 aligns with 12 junction nucleotides. The sequence was obtained from a man aged 65 to 85 with active or convalescent COVID-19. The DNA sequence reads TGTGCCAGTAGTAGGGGACAGGGGGCTGGAGGCTACACCTTC. Its translation reads: CASSRGQGAGGYTF.